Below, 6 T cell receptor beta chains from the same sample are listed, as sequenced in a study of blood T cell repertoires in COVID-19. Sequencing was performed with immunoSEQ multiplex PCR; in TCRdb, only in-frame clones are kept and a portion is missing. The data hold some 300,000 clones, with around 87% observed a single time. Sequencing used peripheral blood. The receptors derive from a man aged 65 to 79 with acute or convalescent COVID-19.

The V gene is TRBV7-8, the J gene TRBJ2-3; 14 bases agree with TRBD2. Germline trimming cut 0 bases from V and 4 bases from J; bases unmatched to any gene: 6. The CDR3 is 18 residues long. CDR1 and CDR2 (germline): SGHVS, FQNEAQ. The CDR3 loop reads CASSLASGLAGGSDTQYF. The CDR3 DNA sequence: TGTGCCAGCAGCTTAGCGTCAGGACTAGCGGGAGGTTCAGATACGCAGTATTTT.

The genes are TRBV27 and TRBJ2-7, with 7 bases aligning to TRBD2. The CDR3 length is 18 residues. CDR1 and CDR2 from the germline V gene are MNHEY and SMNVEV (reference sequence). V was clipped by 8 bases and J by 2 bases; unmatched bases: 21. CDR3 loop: CASPISGISFLGPYEQYF. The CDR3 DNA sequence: TGTGCCAGCCCTATAAGCGGGATTTCATTTTTAGGTCCCTACGAGCAGTACTTC.

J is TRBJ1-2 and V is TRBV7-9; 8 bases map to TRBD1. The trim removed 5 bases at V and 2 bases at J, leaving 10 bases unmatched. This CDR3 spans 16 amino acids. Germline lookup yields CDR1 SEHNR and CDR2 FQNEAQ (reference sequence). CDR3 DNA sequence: TGTGCCAGCAGCATCATTCAGGGGGCACTCAACTATGGCTACACCTTC. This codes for CASSIIQGALNYGYTF.

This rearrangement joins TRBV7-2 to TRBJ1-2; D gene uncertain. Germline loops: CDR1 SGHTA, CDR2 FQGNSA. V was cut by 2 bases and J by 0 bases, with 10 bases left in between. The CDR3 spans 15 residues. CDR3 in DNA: TGTGCCAGCAGCTTATATATGAGATCTAACTATGGCTACACCTTC. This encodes CASSLYMRSNYGYTF.

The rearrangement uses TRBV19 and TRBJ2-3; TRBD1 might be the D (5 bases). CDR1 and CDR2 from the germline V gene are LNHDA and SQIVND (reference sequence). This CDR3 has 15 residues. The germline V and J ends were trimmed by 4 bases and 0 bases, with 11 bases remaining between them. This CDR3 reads CASSRSGLSTDTQYF. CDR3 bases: TGTGCCAGTAGTAGGTCAGGGCTTAGCACAGATACGCAGTATTTT.

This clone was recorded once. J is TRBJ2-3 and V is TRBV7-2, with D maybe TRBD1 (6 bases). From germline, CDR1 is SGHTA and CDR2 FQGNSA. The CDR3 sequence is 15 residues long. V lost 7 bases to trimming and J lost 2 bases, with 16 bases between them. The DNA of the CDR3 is TGTGCCAGCAATCACAGGGTCGGGGCCACAGATACGCAGTATTTT. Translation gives CASNHRVGATDTQYF.